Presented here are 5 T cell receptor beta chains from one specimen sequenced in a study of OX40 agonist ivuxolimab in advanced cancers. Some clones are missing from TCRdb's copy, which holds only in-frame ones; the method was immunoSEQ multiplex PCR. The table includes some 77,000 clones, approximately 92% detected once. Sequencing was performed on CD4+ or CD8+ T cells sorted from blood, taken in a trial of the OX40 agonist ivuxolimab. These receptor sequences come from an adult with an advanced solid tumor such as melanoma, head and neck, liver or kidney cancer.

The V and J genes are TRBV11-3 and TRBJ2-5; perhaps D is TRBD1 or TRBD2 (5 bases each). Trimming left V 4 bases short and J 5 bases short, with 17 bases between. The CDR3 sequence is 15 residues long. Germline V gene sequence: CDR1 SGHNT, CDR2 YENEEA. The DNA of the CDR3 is TGTGCCAGCAGCTCGGGACGATATGGGCGGGAGACCCAGTACTTC. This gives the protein CASSSGRYGRETQYF.

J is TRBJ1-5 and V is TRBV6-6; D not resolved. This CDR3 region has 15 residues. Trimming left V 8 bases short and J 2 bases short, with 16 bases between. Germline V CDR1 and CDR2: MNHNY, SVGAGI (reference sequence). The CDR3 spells CASLPSGGRNQPQHF. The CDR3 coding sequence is TGTGCCAGCCTCCCCTCGGGCGGACGCAATCAGCCCCAGCATTTT.

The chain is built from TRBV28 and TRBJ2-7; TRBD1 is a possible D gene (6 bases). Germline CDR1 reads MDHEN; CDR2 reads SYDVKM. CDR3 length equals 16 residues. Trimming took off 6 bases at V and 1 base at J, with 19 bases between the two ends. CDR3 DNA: TGTGCCAGCAGCCGAATCATGCAGGGGCTTTCCTACGAGCAGTACTTC. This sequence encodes CASSRIMQGLSYEQYF.

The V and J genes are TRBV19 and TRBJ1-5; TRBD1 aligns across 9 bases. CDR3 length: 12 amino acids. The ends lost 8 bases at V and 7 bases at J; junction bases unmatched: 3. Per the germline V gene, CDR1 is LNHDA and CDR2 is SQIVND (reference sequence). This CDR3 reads CASRQGDQPQHF. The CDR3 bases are TGTGCCAGTCGACAGGGGGACCAGCCCCAGCATTTT.

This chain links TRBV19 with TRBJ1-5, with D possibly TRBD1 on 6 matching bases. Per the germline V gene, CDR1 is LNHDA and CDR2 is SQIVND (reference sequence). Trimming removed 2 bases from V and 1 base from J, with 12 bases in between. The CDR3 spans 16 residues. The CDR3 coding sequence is TGTGCCAGTAGTATACCGGGACAAACGAGCAATCAGCCCCAGCATTTT. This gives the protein CASSIPGQTSNQPQHF.